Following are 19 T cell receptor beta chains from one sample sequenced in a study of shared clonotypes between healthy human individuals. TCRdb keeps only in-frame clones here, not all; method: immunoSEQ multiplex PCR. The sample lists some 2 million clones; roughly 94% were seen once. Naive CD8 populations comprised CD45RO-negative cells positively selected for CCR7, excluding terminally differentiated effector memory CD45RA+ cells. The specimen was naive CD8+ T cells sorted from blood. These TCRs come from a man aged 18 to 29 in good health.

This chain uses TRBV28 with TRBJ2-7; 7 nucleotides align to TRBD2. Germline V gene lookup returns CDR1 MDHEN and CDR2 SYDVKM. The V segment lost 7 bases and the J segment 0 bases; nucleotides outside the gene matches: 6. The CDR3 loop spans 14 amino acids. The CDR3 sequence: CASTGSGFSYEQYF. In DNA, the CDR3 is TGTGCCAGCACTGGTAGCGGGTTCTCCTACGAGCAGTACTTC.

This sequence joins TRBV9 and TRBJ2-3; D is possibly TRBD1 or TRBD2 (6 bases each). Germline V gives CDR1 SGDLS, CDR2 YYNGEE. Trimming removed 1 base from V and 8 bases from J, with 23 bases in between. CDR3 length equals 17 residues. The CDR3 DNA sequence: TGTGCCAGCAGCGTACCAGACTTCACAGGGCCGCGGGGTACGCAGTATTTT. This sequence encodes CASSVPDFTGPRGTQYF.

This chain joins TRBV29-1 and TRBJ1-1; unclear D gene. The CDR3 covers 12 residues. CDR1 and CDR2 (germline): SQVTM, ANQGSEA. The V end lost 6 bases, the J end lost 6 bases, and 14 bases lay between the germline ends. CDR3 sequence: CSVPSGGPEAFF. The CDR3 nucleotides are TGCAGCGTGCCGTCAGGAGGGCCTGAAGCTTTCTTT. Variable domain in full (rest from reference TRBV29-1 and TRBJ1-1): SAVISQKPSRDICQRGTSLTIQCQVDSQVTMMFWYRQQPGQSLTLIATANQGSEATYESGFVIDKFPISRPNLTFSTLTVSNMSPEDSSIYLCSVPSGGPEAFFGQGTRLTVV.

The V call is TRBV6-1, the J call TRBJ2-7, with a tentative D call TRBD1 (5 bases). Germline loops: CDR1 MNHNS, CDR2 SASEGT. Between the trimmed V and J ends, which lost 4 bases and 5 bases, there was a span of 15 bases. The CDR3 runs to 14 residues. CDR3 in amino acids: CASSASGKTDEQYF. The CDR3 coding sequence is TGTGCCAGCAGTGCCTCAGGGAAGACTGACGAGCAGTACTTC.

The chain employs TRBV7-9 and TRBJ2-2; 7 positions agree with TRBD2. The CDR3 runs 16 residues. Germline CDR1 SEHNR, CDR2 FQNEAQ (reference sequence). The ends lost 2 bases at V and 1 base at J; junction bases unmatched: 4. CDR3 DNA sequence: TGTGCCAGCAGCTTATTGCCTAGCGGGAACACCGGGGAGCTGTTTTTT. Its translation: CASSLLPSGNTGELFF. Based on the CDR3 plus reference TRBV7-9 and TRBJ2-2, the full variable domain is DTGVSQNPRHKITKRGQNVTFRCDPISEHNRLYWYRQTLGQGPEFLTYFQNEAQLEKSRLLSDRFSAERPKGSFSTLEIQRTEQGDSAMYLCASSLLPSGNTGELFFGEGSRLTVL.

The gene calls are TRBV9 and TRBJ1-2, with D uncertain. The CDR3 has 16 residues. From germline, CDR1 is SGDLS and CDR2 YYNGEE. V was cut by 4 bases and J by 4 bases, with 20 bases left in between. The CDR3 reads CASSPPGKETLYGYTF. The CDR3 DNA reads TGTGCCAGCAGCCCACCCGGGAAAGAGACACTCTATGGCTACACCTTC.

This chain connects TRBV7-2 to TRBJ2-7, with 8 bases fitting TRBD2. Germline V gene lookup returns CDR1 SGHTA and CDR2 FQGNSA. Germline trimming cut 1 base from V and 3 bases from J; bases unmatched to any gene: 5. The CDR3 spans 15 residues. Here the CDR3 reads CASSLDSLAVYEQYF. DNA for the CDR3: TGTGCCAGCAGCTTAGATTCACTAGCGGTCTACGAGCAGTACTTC.

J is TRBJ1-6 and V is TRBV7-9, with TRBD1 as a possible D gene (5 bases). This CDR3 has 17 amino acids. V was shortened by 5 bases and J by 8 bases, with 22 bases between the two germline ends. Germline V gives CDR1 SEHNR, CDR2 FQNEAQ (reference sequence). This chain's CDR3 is CASSLPLSDSGDSPLHF. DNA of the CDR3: TGTGCCAGCAGCCTTCCTCTTAGCGACAGCGGGGATTCACCCCTCCACTTT.

Written as DNA, the CDR3 is TGTGCCAGCAGTCCCATAGGGGGGACAGGAATCGGTCGCTACGAGCAGTACTTC. It encodes CASSPIGGTGIGRYEQYF. J is TRBJ2-7 and V is TRBV27, with 8 nucleotides matching TRBD1. Losses at the gene ends were 5 bases for V and 3 bases for J; bases not matched to a gene: 18. Germline lookup yields CDR1 MNHEY and CDR2 SMNVEV (reference sequence). CDR3 length: 18 residues.

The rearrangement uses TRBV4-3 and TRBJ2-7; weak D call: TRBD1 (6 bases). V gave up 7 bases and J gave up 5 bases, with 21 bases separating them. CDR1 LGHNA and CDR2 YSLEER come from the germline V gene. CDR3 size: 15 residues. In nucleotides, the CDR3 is TGCGCCAGCAAACCAGTGGCACAGGGAATGGACGAGCAGTACTTC. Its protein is CASKPVAQGMDEQYF.

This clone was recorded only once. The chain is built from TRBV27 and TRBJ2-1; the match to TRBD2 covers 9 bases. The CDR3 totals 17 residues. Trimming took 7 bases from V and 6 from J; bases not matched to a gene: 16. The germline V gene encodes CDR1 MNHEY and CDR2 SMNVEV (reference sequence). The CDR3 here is CASTTMGVSGGVNEQFF. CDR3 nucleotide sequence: TGTGCCAGCACCACCATGGGGGTTAGCGGGGGAGTCAATGAGCAGTTCTTC.

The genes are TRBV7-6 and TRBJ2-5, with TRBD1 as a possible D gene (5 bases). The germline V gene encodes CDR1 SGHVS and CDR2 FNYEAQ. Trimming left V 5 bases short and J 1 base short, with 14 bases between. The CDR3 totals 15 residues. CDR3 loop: CASSATRQLQETQYF. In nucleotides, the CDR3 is TGTGCCAGCAGCGCAACCCGACAGCTCCAAGAGACCCAGTACTTC.

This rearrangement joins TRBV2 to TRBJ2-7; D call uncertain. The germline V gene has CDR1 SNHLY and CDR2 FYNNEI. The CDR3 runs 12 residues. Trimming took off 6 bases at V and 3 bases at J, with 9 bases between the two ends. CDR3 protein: CASSSDRYEQYF. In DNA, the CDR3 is TGTGCCAGCAGCTCAGACCGCTACGAGCAGTACTTC.

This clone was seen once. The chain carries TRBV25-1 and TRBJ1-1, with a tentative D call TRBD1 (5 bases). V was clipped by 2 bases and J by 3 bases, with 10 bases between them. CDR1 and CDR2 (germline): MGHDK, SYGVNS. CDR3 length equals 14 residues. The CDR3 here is CASSETGLYTEAFF. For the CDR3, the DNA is TGTGCCAGCAGTGAAACAGGACTTTACACTGAAGCTTTCTTT.

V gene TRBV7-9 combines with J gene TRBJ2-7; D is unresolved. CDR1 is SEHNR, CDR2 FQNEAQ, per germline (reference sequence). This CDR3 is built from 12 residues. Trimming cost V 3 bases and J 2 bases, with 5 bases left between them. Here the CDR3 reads CASSFVAYEQYF. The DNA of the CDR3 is TGTGCCAGCAGCTTCGTTGCCTACGAGCAGTACTTC.

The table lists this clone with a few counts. CDR3 in DNA: TGTGCCAGCAGTACGGACCGACAGGGGGCCATGAACACTGAAGCTTTCTTT. Its translation: CASSTDRQGAMNTEAFF. J is TRBJ1-1 and V is TRBV2; 10 positions match TRBD1. J lost 0 bases, V lost 5 bases, and 9 bases had no gene match. This CDR3 has 17 amino acids. CDR1 and CDR2 (germline): SNHLY, FYNNEI.

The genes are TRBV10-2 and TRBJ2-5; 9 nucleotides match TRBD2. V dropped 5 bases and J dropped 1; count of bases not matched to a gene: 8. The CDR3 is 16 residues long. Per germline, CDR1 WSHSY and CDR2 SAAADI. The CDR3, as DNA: TGCGCCAGCAGTTCATTCAGCGGGGGGCCCCAAGAGACCCAGTACTTC. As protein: CASSSFSGGPQETQYF.

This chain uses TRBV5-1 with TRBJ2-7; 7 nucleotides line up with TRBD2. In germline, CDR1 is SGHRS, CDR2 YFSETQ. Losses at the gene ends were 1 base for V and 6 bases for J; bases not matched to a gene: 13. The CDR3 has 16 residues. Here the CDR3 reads CASSLFSGGILGEQYF. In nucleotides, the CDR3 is TGCGCCAGCAGCTTGTTCTCGGGAGGTATCCTGGGCGAGCAGTACTTC.

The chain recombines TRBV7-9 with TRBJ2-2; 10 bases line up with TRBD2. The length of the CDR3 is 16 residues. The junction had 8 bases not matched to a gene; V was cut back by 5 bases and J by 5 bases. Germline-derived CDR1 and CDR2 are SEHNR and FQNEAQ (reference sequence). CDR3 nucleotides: TGTGCCAGCAGCCGACCAGCGGGAGGGCCGACCGGGGAGCTGTTTTTT. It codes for CASSRPAGGPTGELFF.